The 23 T cell receptor beta chains reported below all come from one sample, sequenced in a study of cytomegalovirus exposure and HLA in healthy donors. The PCR made use of 60 Vbeta and 13 Jbeta primers. Sequencing was performed with immunoSEQ multiplex PCR; in TCRdb, only in-frame clones are kept and a portion is missing. The sample consists of about 160,000 clones, 65% to 80% of them appearing once. Sequenced: PBMCs. Source of these receptors: a female donor in good health and CMV-seronegative.

The chain employs TRBV6-5 and TRBJ2-5; D is perhaps TRBD1 (8 bases). The germline CDR1 and CDR2 sequences are MNHEY and SVGAGI. V was cut by 3 bases and J by 5 bases, with 16 bases left in between. The CDR3 sequence is 15 residues long. CDR3 DNA: TGTGCCAGCAGTTATACCGGACAGGGAGGGGAGACCCAGTACTTC. This translates into CASSYTGQGGETQYF.

The V call is TRBV5-4, the J call TRBJ2-7; 8 bases line up with TRBD2. Per germline, CDR1 SGHNT and CDR2 YYREEE (reference sequence). CDR3 length equals 14 residues. J gave up 6 bases and V 5 bases, and 10 bases lay outside the gene matches. CDR3 bases: TGTGCCAGCAGTCCCGCCGGGACTAGGCTCGAGCAGTACTTC. Encoded protein: CASSPAGTRLEQYF. Complete variable domain (other parts from reference TRBV5-4 and TRBJ2-7): ETGVTQSPTHLIKTRGQQVTLRCSSQSGHNTVSWYQQALGQGPQFIFQYYREEENGRGNFPPRFSGLQFPNYSSELNVNALELDDSALYLCASSPAGTRLEQYFGPGTRLTVT.

This chain connects TRBV18 to TRBJ2-7; 11 nucleotides match TRBD2. J gave up 0 bases and V 3 bases, and 4 bases lay outside the gene matches. The germline CDR1 and CDR2 sequences are KGHSH and LQKENI. The CDR3 has 16 amino acids. CDR3 loop: CASSPLTSGTSYEQYF. Here the CDR3 DNA reads TGTGCCAGCTCACCTCTGACTAGCGGGACCTCCTACGAGCAGTACTTC.

The chain combines TRBV5-1 with TRBJ1-2, with D possibly matching TRBD1 (6 bases). The CDR3 length is 14 residues. Germline CDR1 is SGHRS and CDR2 is YFSETQ. The V gene lost 2 bases and the J gene lost 2 bases, with 10 bases spanning the gap. The CDR3, as DNA: TGCGCCAGCAGCTTCCAAGGGGGAAACTATGGCTACACCTTC. This encodes CASSFQGGNYGYTF.

The gene calls are TRBV7-2 and TRBJ2-2; a weak D match, TRBD1 (6 bases). The CDR3 spans 13 residues. Trimming stripped 2 bases from V and 5 bases from J, with 6 bases between. The germline V gene encodes CDR1 SGHTA and CDR2 FQGNSA. The CDR3 DNA reads TGTGCCAGCAGCTTAAGGGGGACCGGGGAGCTGTTTTTT. Its protein is CASSLRGTGELFF.

CDR3 region: CASSSRAGESPVRTDTQYF. CDR3 nucleotides: TGTGCCAGCAGCTCGCGTGCGGGAGAGAGTCCAGTTCGGACAGATACGCAGTATTTT. This chain links TRBV21-1 with TRBJ2-3; the table's D call TRBD2 went unverified against the DNA. TRBV21-1 corresponds to a pseudogene. The CDR3 totals 19 residues.

V is TRBV10-3 and J is TRBJ2-4; 10 positions match TRBD2. The CDR3 sequence is 15 residues long. J gave up 0 bases and V 4 bases, and 0 bases lay outside the gene matches. Germline V lookup: CDR1 ENHRY, CDR2 SYGVKD. The CDR3 DNA is TGTGCCATCAGTGTAGCGGGGGGAGCCAAAAACATTCAGTACTTC. Protein sequence: CAISVAGGAKNIQYF.

The V gene is TRBV19, the J gene TRBJ2-2; maybe TRBD1 (6 bases). The CDR3 is made up of 15 amino acids. Germline V gives CDR1 LNHDA, CDR2 SQIVND (reference sequence). Trimming removed 2 bases at V and 4 bases at J, with 11 bases between. The CDR3 sequence is CASSIREGGTGELFF. CDR3 nucleotide sequence: TGTGCCAGTAGTATACGGGAAGGGGGCACCGGGGAGCTGTTTTTT.

The chain recombines TRBV6-5 with TRBJ1-4; 7 bases are a match to TRBD1. V gave up 6 bases and J gave up 5 bases; unmatched junction bases: 6. CDR1 is MNHEY, CDR2 SVGAGI, per germline. The CDR3 is 14 residues long. CDR3 sequence (DNA): TGTGCCAGCAGCCGACAGGGCCCGAATGAAAAACTGTTTTTT. It yields the protein CASSRQGPNEKLFF.

The V and J genes are TRBV6-5 and TRBJ2-5, with D maybe TRBD1 (6 bases). CDR3 length equals 15 residues. The V and J ends lost 6 bases and 5 bases respectively, with 19 bases between them. Germline V gene data show CDR1 as MNHEY and CDR2 as SVGAGI. The CDR3 DNA reads as TGTGCCAGCAGGGCCACAGGGACGGTGATGGAGACCCAGTACTTC. Translation: CASRATGTVMETQYF.

This clone has a handful of counts. V and J are TRBV14 and TRBJ2-7; 7 nucleotides line up with TRBD1. V lost 0 bases to trimming and J lost 6 bases; unmatched junction nucleotides: 8. This CDR3 has 15 amino acids. Germline CDR1 SGHDN, CDR2 FVKESK. The CDR3 loop reads CASSQDPTGQGEQYF. As DNA, the CDR3 is TGTGCCAGCAGCCAAGATCCGACAGGGCAAGGCGAGCAGTACTTC. The whole variable domain, remainder taken from reference TRBV14 and TRBJ2-7, is EAGVTQFPSHSVIEKGQTVTLRCDPISGHDNLYWYRRVMGKEIKFLLHFVKESKQDESGMPNNRFLAERTGGTYSTLKVQPAELEDSGVYFCASSQDPTGQGEQYFGPGTRLTVT.

As concerns this clone: An end of the junction differs from the germline gene, which may be a read error. In the same sample, other DNA sequences code for this CDR3. The chain is built from TRBV9 and TRBJ1-1; no clear D gene. CDR1 is SGDLS and CDR2 is YYNGEE in the germline V gene. The CDR3 is made up of 16 amino acids. The CDR3 nucleotides read TGTGCCAGCAGCGTATTAGGTCGAGGGAAAACAACTGAGGCTTTCTTT. This encodes CASSVLGRGKTTEAFF.

The chain combines TRBV5-1 with TRBJ1-1; possible D gene TRBD1, 6 bases. V was pared by 2 bases and J by 6 bases, with 14 bases between. The CDR3 sequence is 14 residues long. Germline lookup yields CDR1 SGHRS and CDR2 YFSETQ. In nucleotides, the CDR3 is TGCGCCAGCAGCTTTGTTCAGGGGAGCGCTGAAGCTTTCTTT. This gives the protein CASSFVQGSAEAFF.

The rearrangement links TRBV5-1 to TRBJ2-5; 7 bases are a match to TRBD1. CDR3 length: 14 residues. J lost 6 bases, V lost 0 bases, and 5 bases had no gene match. CDR1 is SGHRS, CDR2 YFSETQ, per germline. The CDR3 bases are TGCGCCAGCAGCTTGGGCCAGGGGGAGCAGACCCAGTACTTC. This sequence encodes CASSLGQGEQTQYF.

The chain carries TRBV4-1 and TRBJ2-7; the D gene is possibly TRBD1 (6 bases). V gave up 6 bases and J gave up 5 bases, with 23 bases separating them. Germline CDR1 is MGHRA and CDR2 is YSYEKL. The CDR3 is made up of 16 amino acids. In nucleotides, the CDR3 is TGCGCCAGCAGAGACCACTTCGGGACAAGAAGCGACGAGCAGTACTTC. This codes for CASRDHFGTRSDEQYF.

The rearrangement uses TRBV10-3 and TRBJ2-5, with D possibly being TRBD2 (6 bases). The CDR3 runs 13 residues. V dropped 10 bases and J dropped 4 bases, with 16 bases sitting between them. CDR1 is ENHRY, CDR2 SYGVKD, per germline. The CDR3 protein is CANSGTPGETQYF. The CDR3 nucleotides read TGTGCCAATAGCGGTACGCCGGGAGAGACCCAGTACTTC.

The V call is TRBV5-1, the J call TRBJ1-1, with TRBD1 as a possible D gene (5 bases). The CDR3 is made up of 15 amino acids. Germline V CDR1 and CDR2: SGHRS, YFSETQ. Trimming removed 4 bases from V and 1 base from J, with 14 bases in between. This CDR3 reads CASSTGHERNTEAFF. In nucleotides, the CDR3 is TGCGCCAGCAGCACCGGACACGAGAGGAACACTGAAGCTTTCTTT.

The rearrangement links TRBV2 to TRBJ1-3; D not resolved. CDR1 SNHLY and CDR2 FYNNEI come from the germline V gene. V lost 4 bases to trimming and J lost 0 bases, with 4 bases between them. The CDR3 runs 13 residues. CDR3 in DNA: TGTGCCAGCAGTGCGAGCTCTGGAAACACCATATATTTT. Its translation is CASSASSGNTIYF.

This chain links TRBV7-9 with TRBJ2-7, with 7 bases that match TRBD1. V lost 5 bases and J lost 1; bases outside the gene matches: 5. Germline V lookup: CDR1 SEHNR, CDR2 FQNEAQ (reference sequence). The CDR3 covers 14 residues. The CDR3 DNA is TGTGCCAGCAGCCGGTTGGACAGGTCCTACGAGCAGTACTTC. It specifies CASSRLDRSYEQYF.

This rearrangement joins TRBV30 to TRBJ1-1, with D maybe TRBD1 (6 bases). Trimming shortened V by 4 bases and J by 4 bases, and 19 bases separated the two germline ends. The CDR3 is 15 residues long. The germline CDR1 and CDR2 sequences are GTSNPN and SVGIG (reference sequence). The CDR3 here is CAWNLDTGMGTEAFF. The CDR3 region has the DNA TGTGCCTGGAATCTGGACACAGGGATGGGCACTGAAGCTTTCTTT. The whole variable domain, remainder taken from reference TRBV30 and TRBJ1-1, is SQTIHQWPATLVQPVGSPLSLECTVEGTSNPNLYWYRQAAGRGLQLLFYSVGIGQISSEVPQNLSASRPQDRQFILSSKKLLLSDSGFYLCAWNLDTGMGTEAFFGQGTRLTVV.

The chain links TRBV28 to TRBJ2-5, with D perhaps TRBD1 (6 bases). V lost 3 bases, J lost 9 bases, and 17 bases lay in between. Germline V lookup: CDR1 MDHEN, CDR2 SYDVKM. CDR3 size: 14 residues. CDR3 region: CASSLSRQALSQYF. The CDR3 bases are TGTGCCAGCAGTTTGTCAAGACAGGCTCTTTCCCAGTACTTC.

Remarks on this clone: The junction departs from the called germline gene at one end, perhaps through a read error. The V call is TRBV10-1, the J call TRBJ2-1; a weak D match, TRBD1 (5 bases). Germline CDR1 is WNHNN and CDR2 is SYGVQD (reference sequence). This CDR3 spans 8 amino acids. As DNA, the CDR3 is TGCGCCAGCAGTGTACAGGTCTTC. Its protein product is CASSVQVF.

The rearrangement joins TRBV28 to TRBJ1-1; 7 bases map to TRBD1. This CDR3 is built from 14 residues. Germline V lookup: CDR1 MDHEN, CDR2 SYDVKM. J was trimmed by 3 bases and V by 5 bases; bases with no gene match: 6. CDR3 loop: CASSHRGRYTEAFF. CDR3 coding DNA: TGTGCCAGCAGTCACAGGGGCCGCTACACTGAAGCTTTCTTT.